Following are 25 T cell receptor beta chains from one sample sequenced in a study of OX40 agonist ivuxolimab in advanced cancers. Receptors were amplified or captured by the immunoSEQ multiplex PCR assay. TCRdb provides this immuneACCESS table in a form limited to in-frame rearrangements. Some clones are lacking; in checked studies, under half of them reflect an unresolved V gene, and why the rest are absent is not known. The sample table records about 88,000 clones; approximately 85% of these occur just once. The ten largest clones take up approximately 4.2% of the sample. The material was CD4+ or CD8+ T cells sorted from blood, obtained in a trial of the OX40 agonist ivuxolimab. These receptors were obtained from an adult with an advanced solid tumor such as melanoma, head and neck, liver or kidney cancer.

The rearrangement uses TRBV5-1 and TRBJ2-6; D unclear. The V end was cut by 6 bases, the J end by 0 bases, with 7 bases between. The CDR3 length is 14 residues. CDR1 and CDR2 (germline): SGHRS, YFSETQ. The CDR3 sequence is CASNSASGANVLTF. Here the CDR3 DNA reads TGCGCCAGCAATTCCGCCTCTGGGGCCAACGTCCTGACTTTC.

This sequence joins TRBV7-2 and TRBJ2-7; TRBD1 agrees at 7 bases. The CDR3 sequence is 15 residues long. Germline assignment: CDR1 SGHTA and CDR2 FQGNSA. With V trimmed by 1 base and J by 2 bases, 5 bases remained unmatched. CDR3 sequence reads: CASSLEGQRTYEQYF. The CDR3 nucleotides are TGTGCCAGCAGCTTAGAGGGACAGCGAACCTACGAGCAGTACTTC. Drawing the rest from reference TRBV7-2 and TRBJ2-7, the complete variable domain is GAGVSQSPSNKVTEKGKDVELRCDPISGHTALYWYRQSLGQGLEFLIYFQGNSAPDKSGLPSDRFSAERTGGSVSTLTIQRTQQEDSAVYLCASSLEGQRTYEQYFGPGTRLTVT.

The genes are TRBV9 and TRBJ2-5; D possibly corresponds to TRBD2 (5 bases). TRBJ2-7 explains the end of the DNA better; the J call may be wrong. The CDR3 length is 14 residues. The germline gives CDR1 SGDLS, CDR2 YYNGEE. Written as DNA, the CDR3 is TGTGCCAGCAGCGCAACGAGTGGAGGAATCGAGCAGTACTTC. It is translated as CASSATSGGIEQYF.

This chain links TRBV4-1 with TRBJ2-7; 9 bases agree with TRBD1. The CDR3 runs 15 residues. CDR1 and CDR2 (germline): MGHRA, YSYEKL. V dropped 4 bases and J dropped 1; count of bases not matched to a gene: 5. CDR3 coding DNA: TGCGCCAGCAGCCCATTAGGGACAGGGTCCTACGAGCAGTACTTC. Protein product: CASSPLGTGSYEQYF.

The CDR3 loop is CASRRREDSEQYF. The CDR3 DNA is TGTGCCAGCCGACGGCGGGAGGATTCCGAGCAGTACTTC. The chain combines TRBV2 with TRBJ2-7, with 8 bases aligning to TRBD2. The CDR3 loop spans 13 amino acids. Trimming at V came to 8 bases and at J to 6 bases, leaving 9 bases not matched to a gene. Germline V gene sequence: CDR1 SNHLY, CDR2 FYNNEI.

The chain carries TRBV5-6 and TRBJ2-3, with TRBD2 identical over 13 bases. This CDR3 has 15 residues. In germline, CDR1 is SGHDT, CDR2 YYEEEE. After removal of 4 bases from V and 5 bases from J, the junction contained 4 bases not matched to a gene. The CDR3 spells CASSKGLAGVDTQYF. For the CDR3, the DNA is TGTGCCAGCAGCAAAGGACTAGCGGGAGTAGATACGCAGTATTTT.

The chain carries TRBV6-6 and TRBJ2-1, with 9 positions matching TRBD1. Germline CDR1 and CDR2: MNHNY and SVGAGI (reference sequence). The V gene end was trimmed by 6 bases and the J gene end by 5 bases; junction bases not matched to a gene: 8. This CDR3 contains 15 residues. CDR3 coding DNA: TGTGCCAGCAGGGGGGACAGGGTCAACGACAATGAGCAGTTCTTC. As protein: CASRGDRVNDNEQFF.

CDR3 in DNA: TGTGCCAGCATCCAGAGGGGGCCCGGAGAGACCCAGTACTTC. Its protein is CASIQRGPGETQYF. The chain couples TRBV28 to TRBJ2-5, with 7 positions matching TRBD1. The CDR3 consists of 14 residues. Germline-derived CDR1 and CDR2 are MDHEN and SYDVKM. V dropped 7 bases and J dropped 4; count of bases not matched to a gene: 9.

The CDR3 loop reads CASSPPGVRASYEQFF. The CDR3, as DNA: TGTGCCAGCAGCCCCCCAGGAGTGAGGGCCTCATATGAGCAGTTCTTC. This chain joins TRBV7-9 and TRBJ2-1, with D possibly matching TRBD2 (5 bases). The CDR3 spans 16 residues. CDR1 and CDR2 from the germline V gene are SEHNR and FQNEAQ (reference sequence). Trimming removed 5 bases at V and 8 bases at J, with 22 bases between.

This clone was seen only a few times. This chain uses TRBV6-1 with TRBJ1-5, with 7 bases fitting TRBD1. The J segment lost 5 bases and the V segment lost 5 bases, leaving 6 bases of the junction unmatched. The CDR3 runs to 14 residues. Germline V gene sequence: CDR1 MNHNS, CDR2 SASEGT. The CDR3 loop reads CASSPDREDQPQHF. The CDR3 DNA is TGTGCCAGCAGTCCTGACAGGGAGGATCAGCCCCAGCATTTT.

V usage is TRBV19 and J usage is TRBJ1-5; 7 bases match TRBD1. V lost 7 bases to trimming and J lost 2 bases; unmatched junction nucleotides: 11. CDR3 length: 16 residues. Germline V gene data show CDR1 as LNHDA and CDR2 as SQIVND (reference sequence). The CDR3 DNA reads as TGTGCCAGTAACCCTTTCCGCGGACAGGGCAATCAGCCCCAGCATTTT. Residues: CASNPFRGQGNQPQHF.

Details on this clone: Compared with germline, one end of the junction differs, possibly owing to a read error. The chain combines TRBV28 with TRBJ1-5; no clear D. The CDR3 runs to 18 residues. Germline V CDR1 and CDR2: MDHEN, SYDVKM. The chain's CDR3 is CTSSPSHGFGSLNQPQHF. For the CDR3, the DNA is TGTACCAGCAGTCCCTCTCATGGTTTCGGAAGCCTCAATCAGCCCCAGCATTTT.

In this sample, this clone turned up a few times. The rearrangement links TRBV10-3 to TRBJ2-3, with 9 positions matching TRBD2. V lost 2 bases, J lost 1 base, and 4 bases stayed unmatched. CDR1 and CDR2 from the germline V gene are ENHRY and SYGVKD. This CDR3 region has 16 residues. In DNA, the CDR3 is TGTGCCATCAGTGAGGGGATAGCGGGGGGCACAGATACGCAGTATTTT. As protein: CAISEGIAGGTDTQYF.

The chain recombines TRBV6-1 with TRBJ1-3; D remains ambiguous. V dropped 10 bases and J dropped 3 bases, with 16 bases sitting between them. The V gene's germline CDR1 is MNHNS and CDR2 SASEGT. CDR3 size: 14 residues. The CDR3 protein is CATSWAGLGNTIYF. CDR3 nucleotide sequence: TGTGCCACCTCCTGGGCAGGCCTTGGAAACACCATATATTTT.

The chain has TRBV11-3 and TRBJ2-3, with D perhaps TRBD2 (6 bases). Per germline, CDR1 SGHNT and CDR2 YENEEA. The V end lost 5 bases, the J end lost 4 bases, and 16 bases lay between the germline ends. This CDR3 comprises 15 residues. This chain's CDR3 is CASSTTQLAPDTQYF. The DNA of the CDR3 is TGTGCCAGCAGCACGACACAACTAGCTCCAGATACGCAGTATTTT.

The CDR3 region has the DNA TGTGCCAGCAGTGGCCCCTACGAGCAGTACTTC. Residues: CASSGPYEQYF. This rearrangement joins TRBV25-1 to TRBJ2-7; D uncertain. Trimming stripped 4 bases from V and 2 bases from J, with 3 bases between. CDR3 length: 11 residues. Germline assignment: CDR1 MGHDK and CDR2 SYGVNS.

CDR3 coding DNA: TGTGCCAGCAGCCGCCGAGGGGATACGCAGTATTTT. Protein sequence: CASSRRGDTQYF. The gene calls are TRBV7-2 and TRBJ2-3, with D possibly matching TRBD2 (5 bases). The CDR3 has 12 amino acids. V was shortened by 5 bases and J by 6 bases, with 9 bases between the two germline ends. Germline loops: CDR1 SGHTA, CDR2 FQGNSA. The entire variable domain, with the rest obtained from reference TRBV7-2 and TRBJ2-3, is as follows: GAGVSQSPSNKVTEKGKDVELRCDPISGHTALYWYRQSLGQGLEFLIYFQGNSAPDKSGLPSDRFSAERTGGSVSTLTIQRTQQEDSAVYLCASSRRGDTQYFGPGTRLTVL.

The chain couples TRBV28 to TRBJ2-1, with TRBD2 matching 11 bases. Trimming cost V 6 bases and J 6 bases; bases outside gene matches: 7. The CDR3 is 15 amino acids. Germline assignment: CDR1 MDHEN and CDR2 SYDVKM. CDR3: CASSSLAGVFNEQFF. The CDR3 DNA follows: TGTGCCAGCAGCTCACTAGCGGGAGTTTTCAATGAGCAGTTCTTC.

The rearrangement uses TRBV20-1 and TRBJ2-7; weak D call: TRBD2 (5 bases). The V end lost 6 bases, the J end lost 6 bases, and 12 bases lay between the germline ends. Per germline, CDR1 DFQATT and CDR2 SNEGSKA (reference sequence). The CDR3 sequence is 11 residues long. The CDR3 nucleotides are TGCAGTGCCAACCCGGACTCCGAGCAGTACTTC. This translates into CSANPDSEQYF.

The rearrangement joins TRBV11-3 to TRBJ2-3, with a tentative D call TRBD2 (6 bases). Germline assignment: CDR1 SGHNT and CDR2 YENEEA. V was trimmed by 10 bases and J by 6 bases, leaving 20 bases between them. This CDR3 contains 14 residues. In DNA, the CDR3 is TGTGCCACTACTCCGGGGGAGCTTGGCGATACGCAGTATTTT. Translating gives CATTPGELGDTQYF. Complete variable domain (other parts from reference TRBV11-3 and TRBJ2-3): EAGVVQSPRYKIIEKKQPVAFWCNPISGHNTLYWYLQNLGQGPELLIRYENEEAVDDSQLPKDRFSAERLKGVDSTLKIQPAELGDSAVYLCATTPGELGDTQYFGPGTRLTVL.

CDR3 in amino acids: CASSLGGMNTEAFF. CDR3 bases: TGTGCCAGCAGTTTAGGGGGGATGAACACTGAAGCTTTCTTT. The rearrangement joins TRBV27 to TRBJ1-1; tentatively, D is TRBD1 (5 bases). CDR1 MNHEY and CDR2 SMNVEV come from the germline V gene (reference sequence). V lost 2 bases and J 0 bases, leaving 7 bases between the germline ends. This CDR3 is built from 14 residues.

The chain combines TRBV5-6 with TRBJ2-3; D ambiguous. Germline V gene sequence: CDR1 SGHDT, CDR2 YYEEEE. The CDR3 spans 15 residues. The V and J ends lost 1 base and 2 bases respectively, with 11 bases between them. In nucleotides, the CDR3 is TGTGCCAGCAGCTTGAAACCTACATACACAGATACGCAGTATTTT. This codes for CASSLKPTYTDTQYF.

V and J are TRBV4-3 and TRBJ2-7; 8 positions match TRBD1. The ends lost 0 bases at V and 7 bases at J; junction bases unmatched: 14. The CDR3 covers 17 residues. Germline CDR1 and CDR2: LGHNA and YSLEER. CDR3 sequence: CASSQDLGTGQVREQYF. DNA for the CDR3: TGCGCCAGCAGCCAAGATCTGGGGACGGGACAGGTGCGGGAGCAGTACTTC.

This clone was observed a handful of times. This chain uses TRBV19 with TRBJ1-5, with D perhaps TRBD1 (5 bases). V was pared by 2 bases and J by 7 bases, with 12 bases between. The V gene's germline CDR1 is LNHDA and CDR2 SQIVND (reference sequence). This CDR3 is built from 14 residues. CDR3 sequence: CASSITAQGQPQHF. Here the CDR3 DNA reads TGTGCCAGTAGTATAACGGCTCAGGGCCAGCCCCAGCATTTT.

The chain uses TRBV5-1 and TRBJ2-1; a weak D match, TRBD2 (6 bases). V was clipped by 4 bases and J by 15 bases, with 20 bases between them. The CDR3 extends over 13 amino acids. Per the germline V gene, CDR1 is SGHRS and CDR2 is YFSETQ. The CDR3 here is CASSQDPQGAGFF. Here the CDR3 DNA reads TGCGCCAGCAGCCAGGACCCTCAAGGAGCGGGGTTCTTC. Looking up the rest from reference TRBV5-1 and TRBJ2-1 gives the full variable domain: KAGVTQTPRYLIKTRGQQVTLSCSPISGHRSVSWYQQTPGQGLQFLFEYFSETQRNKGNFPGRFSGRQFSNSRSEMNVSTLELGDSALYLCASSQDPQGAGFFGPGTRLTVL.